These 10 T cell receptor beta chains originate from one sample sequenced in a study of T cells in Graves' hyperthyroidism and ophthalmopathy. The CDR3 regions of TCR beta were amplified from RNA transcripts. An initial round of RT-PCR targeting the TCR CDR3 relied on the HTBI primer set. From the multiplex PCR reads, TCRdb called clonotypes with MiXCR, one entry per CDR3 protein. Of fewer than 650,000 distinct CDR3 sequences in the sample, about 14% were seen once. Material: blood. The source is a woman aged 18-30 years with Graves' ophthalmopathy.

This clonotype was found many times. The chain recombines TRBV30 with TRBJ2-3; TRBD1 aligns across 7 bases. This CDR3 spans 13 amino acids. CDR1 is GTSNPN and CDR2 is SVGIG in the germline V gene (reference sequence). The ends lost 2 bases at V and 9 bases at J; junction bases unmatched: 8. The CDR3 loop is CAWSTYTGETQYF. The CDR3 DNA sequence: TGTGCCTGGAGTACATATACAGGGGAGACGCAGTATTTT.

This clonotype has a single count. A read error may explain this, as a much larger clone is one base away. The chain uses TRBV11-3 and TRBJ2-3; D remains unclear. From germline, CDR1 is SGHNT and CDR2 YENEEA. The ends were cut back, 0 bases at V and 4 bases at J, with 14 bases in the middle. The CDR3 is made up of 16 amino acids. The CDR3 here is CASSLDPGLGADTQYF. The CDR3 DNA reads TGTGCCAGCAGCTTAGATCCGGGTCTCGGCGCAGATACGCAGTATTTT. Variable domain in full (rest from reference TRBV11-3 and TRBJ2-3): EAGVVQSPRYKIIEKKQPVAFWCNPISGHNTLYWYLQNLGQGPELLIRYENEEAVDDSQLPKDRFSAERLKGVDSTLKIQPAELGDSAVYLCASSLDPGLGADTQYFGPGTRLTVL.

This clonotype was seen at least ten times. This sequence joins TRBV27 and TRBJ1-1, with unresolved D. V lost 4 bases and J lost 1, with 16 bases in between. CDR3 length equals 16 residues. Germline values: CDR1 MNHEY, CDR2 SMNVEV (reference sequence). CDR3 nucleotide sequence: TGTGCCAGCAGTTCACCCCCTGGACTCGGGAACACTGAAGCTTTCTTT. Translation gives CASSSPPGLGNTEAFF.

This chain connects TRBV28 to TRBJ1-5; 7 bases are shared with TRBD1. V lost 5 bases, J lost 0 bases, and 7 bases stayed unmatched. The CDR3 extends over 16 amino acids. Germline CDR1 MDHEN, CDR2 SYDVKM. CDR3 sequence reads: CASSLETGYSNQPQHF. The DNA of the CDR3 is TGTGCCAGCAGTCTAGAGACAGGGTATAGCAATCAGCCCCAGCATTTT.

This clonotype was counted at least ten times. The rearrangement joins TRBV27 to TRBJ2-1; TRBD2 aligns across 7 bases. CDR1 is MNHEY, CDR2 SMNVEV, per germline (reference sequence). This CDR3 region has 14 residues. Trimming cost V 0 bases and J 6 bases; bases outside gene matches: 2. In DNA, the CDR3 is TGTGCCAGCAGTTTATCCCAGCGGGGCAATGAGCAGTTCTTC. This codes for CASSLSQRGNEQFF.

This clonotype has a count of ten or more. CDR3 sequence: CASSEGGVSYEQYF. CDR3 DNA sequence: TGTGCCAGCAGTGAAGGAGGGGTATCCTACGAGCAGTACTTC. The chain combines TRBV6-1 with TRBJ2-7; either TRBD1 or TRBD2 may fit D (5 bases each). The V gene's germline CDR1 is MNHNS and CDR2 SASEGT. Between the trimmed V and J ends, which lost 1 base and 1 base, there was a span of 8 bases. The CDR3 runs to 14 residues.

This clonotype has ten or more counts. The chain has TRBV5-1 and TRBJ2-7, with D perhaps matching TRBD1 or TRBD2 (5 bases each). The CDR3 is 14 residues long. V lost 4 bases and J lost 0, with 11 bases in between. Germline V gene data show CDR1 as SGHRS and CDR2 as YFSETQ. CDR3 amino acids: CASSPYGASYEQYF. The CDR3 DNA is TGCGCCAGCAGCCCGTACGGGGCCTCCTACGAGCAGTACTTC.

This clonotype was seen many times. This chain uses TRBV12-3 or TRBV12-4 with TRBJ2-7, with D tentatively TRBD1 or TRBD2 (5 bases each). The CDR3 runs to 13 residues. With 7 bases removed from V and 3 bases from J, the gap between germline ends came to 13 bases. The CDR3 nucleotides read TGTGCCAGCACCTTGGGACGGTACTACGAGCAGTACTTC. This gives the protein CASTLGRYYEQYF.

On this clonotype itself: A much larger clone differs from this one at a single base, so this may be a read error. The chain employs TRBV28 and TRBJ1-1; 10 positions agree with TRBD1. CDR1 and CDR2 from the germline V gene are MDHEN and SYDVKM. The CDR3 has 19 amino acids. The junction had 19 bases not matched to a gene; V was cut back by 5 bases and J by 4 bases. This chain's CDR3 is CASSPTLDRGGFMSTEAFF. CDR3 bases: TGTGCCAGCAGTCCGACCCTGGACAGGGGGGGTTTCATGAGCACTGAAGCTTTCTTT.

This clonotype was recorded a few times. The V call is TRBV5-4, the J call TRBJ2-2; TRBD2 is a possible D gene (5 bases). Looked up from germline, CDR1 is SGHNT and CDR2 is YYREEE (reference sequence). The CDR3 extends over 15 amino acids. V gave up 0 bases and J gave up 6 bases, with 12 bases separating them. This CDR3 is CASSLATGRAGELFF. CDR3 nucleotide sequence: TGTGCCAGCAGCTTGGCCACGGGAAGGGCCGGGGAGCTGTTTTTT.